Listed below are T cell receptor beta chains from one sample, sequenced in a study of radiation and T cells in renal cell carcinoma. Libraries were prepared by immunoSEQ multiplex PCR; TCRdb keeps only in-frame clonotypes and omits some of them. The table lists about 120,000 clones, approximately 75% of them singletons. The sample here was blood, taken from a patient whose treatment included radiotherapy and nephrectomy. The receptors derive from a woman aged 55-75 years with renal cell carcinoma. Each CDR3 is given with its conserved first and last residue. A D gene is named only where the DNA matches it firmly. Part of the rows lack a size; the others show once, few, many or a class for expanded clones.

size	J	V	D	DNA	CDR3
once	TRBJ2-2	TRBV27	NA	TGTGCCAGCATCGACGGGCCAGGGACCACCGGGGAGCTGTTTTTT	CASIDGPGTTGELFF
NA	TRBJ1-1	TRBV6-5	NA	TGTGCCAGCAGTTACTCAGCGGGGAATGAAGCTTTCTTT	CASSYSAGNEAFF
NA	TRBJ2-3	TRBV5-1	NA	TGCGCCAGCAGCTTGGCACAGGGCACAGATACGCAGTATTTT	CASSLAQGTDTQYF
NA	TRBJ2-7	TRBV7-9	TRBD2	TGTGCCAGCAGCGATTCGGGGGGGACCCTCCTCTACGAGCAGTACTTC	CASSDSGGTLLYEQYF
NA	TRBJ2-3	TRBV2	NA	TGTGCCAGCAGCCGGGGGCCGACAGATACGCAGTATTTT	CASSRGPTDTQYF
few	TRBJ1-1	TRBV7-9	NA	TGTGCCAGCAGCGGGCAGTTGGGGACTGAAGCTTTCTTT	CASSGQLGTEAFF
NA	TRBJ2-5	TRBV11-2	NA	TGTGCCAGCAGCCTCAGCGGTGGGACGTACCAAGAGACCCAGTACTTC	CASSLSGGTYQETQYF
NA	TRBJ1-1	TRBV5-1	TRBD1	TGCGCCAGCAGCTGGGGACAGGGGGCGACTGAAGCTTTCTTT	CASSWGQGATEAFF
NA	TRBJ1-2	TRBV18	NA	TGTGCCGTCTCCTCAGGCAGGGGTATTGGCTACACCTTC	CAVSSGRGIGYTF
NA	TRBJ2-3	TRBV5-1	NA	TGCGCCAGCAGCGCGGGGCCAGATACGCAGTATTTT	CASSAGPDTQYF
NA	TRBJ1-1	TRBV4-1	NA	TGCGCCAGCAGCCGAGGAAGAGGGGTCGACACTGAAGCTTTCTTT	CASSRGRGVDTEAFF
once	TRBJ2-3	TRBV19	NA	TGTGCCAGTAGTAGCGGGAACACAGATACGCAGTATTTT	CASSSGNTDTQYF
NA	TRBJ2-3	TRBV11-3	NA	TGTGCCAGCAGCGCAGATGACAGGCCAGATACGCAGTATTTT	CASSADDRPDTQYF
NA	TRBJ1-5	TRBV28	TRBD1	TGTGCCAGCAGTTTCACAGGGGTTATGCGTCAGCCCCAGCATTTT	CASSFTGVMRQPQHF
NA	TRBJ1-2	TRBV19	NA	TGTGCCAGTAGCCCCGGACACCCTAACTATGGCTACACCTTC	CASSPGHPNYGYTF
NA	TRBJ2-6	TRBV10-3	NA	TGTGCCATCAGCTCCTCTGGGGCCAACGTCCTGACTTTC	CAISSSGANVLTF